This TCR beta chain was recovered during a study of somatic mutations in cytotoxic T cells in rheumatoid arthritis. General observations from the study: Clonality of CD8+ T cells, which was compared between rheumatoid arthritis patients and age-matched healthy controls, did not differ significantly. For rheumatoid arthritis patients, CD8+ clonality increased with age, whereas it did not in healthy controls.

In regard to this clone: No antigen is known for it.

The assay was immunoSEQ multiplex PCR, and TCRdb's table has in-frame clones only and misses some. The table lists more than 35,000 clones, more than 80% of them singletons. The receptor was derived from a man aged 35-49 years in good health. Sequencing used CD8+ T cells sorted from blood.

CDR3 amino acids: CASRRTSGSSYEQYF. The CDR3 bases are TGTGCCAGCAGACGGACTAGCGGGTCCTCCTACGAGCAGTACTTC. The V call is TRBV27, the J call TRBJ2-7; 11 bases align to TRBD2. The junction had 4 bases not matched to a gene; V was cut back by 6 bases and J by 0 bases. The CDR3 is 15 residues long. CDR1 is MNHEY, CDR2 SMNVEV, per germline (reference sequence).